Following are 25 T cell receptor beta chains from one sample sequenced in a study of cytomegalovirus exposure and HLA in healthy donors. 60 Vbeta and 13 Jbeta primers were used in PCR. This table comes from immunoSEQ multiplex PCR, and its TCRdb copy is limited to in-frame clones, with some not included. Of some 96,000 clones listed, 64% are singletons. The sequenced material came from PBMCs. These receptors came from a man aged 55 to 70 in good health and CMV-seronegative.

This clone has just one count. This chain connects TRBV18 to TRBJ1-5; D is uncertain. V lost 3 bases, J lost 3 bases, and 6 bases lay in between. The CDR3 is 13 amino acids. CDR1 and CDR2 from the germline V gene are KGHSH and LQKENI. Written as DNA, the CDR3 is TGTGCCAGCTCACCCGAGAACAATCAGCCCCAGCATTTT. The encoded protein is CASSPENNQPQHF.

The chain uses TRBV27 and TRBJ2-7, with a possible D match to TRBD1 (6 bases). V shed 6 bases and J shed 0 bases, with 18 bases lying between them. Germline CDR1 MNHEY, CDR2 SMNVEV (reference sequence). The CDR3 spans 16 residues. The CDR3 protein is CASRSTSQGYSYEQYF. The CDR3 DNA reads TGTGCCAGCAGATCTACCTCACAGGGCTACTCCTACGAGCAGTACTTC.

The chain combines TRBV6-5 with TRBJ2-1, with D tentatively TRBD2 (5 bases). CDR3 length: 14 residues. V was pared by 0 bases and J by 5 bases, with 8 bases between. The germline V gene has CDR1 MNHEY and CDR2 SVGAGI. The CDR3 region has the DNA TGTGCCAGCAGTTACTCGGAGGTCAACAATGAGCAGTTCTTC. Its protein product is CASSYSEVNNEQFF.

The rearrangement joins TRBV5-1 to TRBJ2-2; 7 bases line up with TRBD1. This CDR3 is built from 15 residues. V gave up 3 bases and J gave up 4 bases; unmatched junction bases: 6. Germline loops: CDR1 SGHRS, CDR2 YFSETQ. Written as DNA, the CDR3 is TGCGCCAGCAGCTCGGAGCCAGGGGGCACCGGGGAGCTGTTTTTT. As protein: CASSSEPGGTGELFF.

This rearrangement joins TRBV2 to TRBJ1-2; D gene unclear. The CDR3 consists of 13 residues. Per germline, CDR1 SNHLY and CDR2 FYNNEI. Trimming took 4 bases from V and 8 from J, leaving 14 bases between them. CDR3: CASSVVSGGGYTF. CDR3 nucleotide sequence: TGTGCCAGCAGTGTGGTCTCTGGTGGCGGCTACACCTTC.

V usage is TRBV25-1 and J usage is TRBJ2-2, with TRBD2 matching 8 bases. The ends lost 3 bases at V and 7 bases at J; junction bases unmatched: 7. The CDR3 sequence is 15 residues long. Germline lookup yields CDR1 MGHDK and CDR2 SYGVNS. The CDR3 here is CASSDPGLALGELFF. The CDR3, as DNA: TGTGCCAGCAGTGATCCCGGACTAGCACTCGGGGAGCTGTTTTTT.

The chain couples TRBV5-3 to TRBJ2-4, with 10 bases lining up with TRBD2. TRBV5-3 is classed as an ORF, of uncertain function. The CDR3 is made up of 16 amino acids. The V and J ends lost 4 bases and 3 bases, in that order; junction bases with no gene match: 7. CDR3 in amino acids: CARSQSGREVKNIQYF. CDR3 sequence (DNA): TGTGCCAGAAGCCAAAGCGGGAGGGAGGTCAAAAACATTCAGTACTTC.

The chain has TRBV28 and TRBJ2-5; 14 nucleotides match TRBD2. The DNA end is more similar to TRBJ2-7, so the J call may be wrong. This CDR3 comprises 19 residues. The germline V gene has CDR1 MDHEN and CDR2 SYDVKM. CDR3 DNA: TGTGCCAGCAGTCTAATACAGGGAAAGACTAGCGGGAGGGCTAGCGAGCAGTACTTC. Protein sequence: CASSLIQGKTSGRASEQYF.

CDR3 nucleotide sequence: TGTGCCAGCAGCTTTTCGACTAGCGGGAGAGGCGGTGAGCAGTTCTTC. Amino acids: CASSFSTSGRGGEQFF. The J gene is TRBJ2-1, the V gene TRBV5-6; 12 bases agree with TRBD2. J was trimmed by 9 bases and V by 2 bases; bases with no gene match: 9. Germline CDR1 is SGHDT and CDR2 is YYEEEE. This CDR3 is built from 16 residues.

This chain uses TRBV19 with TRBJ1-3, with 9 bases that match TRBD1. Unmatched junction bases numbered 4, after V lost 5 bases and J lost 2 bases. CDR1 is LNHDA and CDR2 is SQIVND in the germline V gene (reference sequence). This CDR3 region has 15 residues. The CDR3 region has the DNA TGTGCCAGTAGTGCGACAGGGGGTACTGGAAACACCATATATTTT. Translation gives CASSATGGTGNTIYF.

This clone has just one count. This rearrangement joins TRBV6-1 to TRBJ1-1; 12 positions agree with TRBD1. The V gene end was trimmed by 7 bases and the J gene end by 11 bases; junction bases not matched to a gene: 8. CDR1 MNHNS and CDR2 SASEGT come from the germline V gene. CDR3 size: 13 residues. The CDR3 region is CASKSGGQGAAFF. The CDR3 DNA reads as TGTGCCAGCAAGTCCGGGGGACAGGGGGCGGCTTTCTTT.

The V and J genes are TRBV18 and TRBJ1-3; D is undetermined. Germline V lookup: CDR1 KGHSH, CDR2 LQKENI. The CDR3 loop spans 18 amino acids. V was pared by 6 bases and J by 0 bases, with 21 bases between. The CDR3 DNA is TGTGCCAGCTCCCAAGTGGCACTACCGGCGAGCTCTGGAAACACCATATATTTT. This codes for CASSQVALPASSGNTIYF.

About this clone: Germline and junction disagree at one end, which may indicate a read error. The CDR3 DNA reads TGTGCTAGCAGCTGGACTAGCGGGCCCTACAATGAGCAGTTCTTC. Its translation: CASSWTSGPYNEQFF. The V call is TRBV7-7, the J call TRBJ2-1, with 11 bases that match TRBD2. Germline V gene data show CDR1 as SSHAT and CDR2 as FNYEAQ (reference sequence). The CDR3 consists of 15 residues.

This chain uses TRBV5-4 with TRBJ1-1; no clear D. The CDR3 covers 14 residues. Germline V gene sequence: CDR1 SGHNT, CDR2 YYREEE (reference sequence). Deletions cut 0 bases from V and 0 bases from J, with 6 bases between. This CDR3 reads CASSLDFVNTEAFF. In DNA form, the CDR3 reads TGTGCCAGCAGCTTGGATTTCGTGAACACTGAAGCTTTCTTT.

As to this clone: Other DNA sequences of this sample code for an identical CDR3. The chain links TRBV5-1 to TRBJ2-1; D is perhaps TRBD1 (5 bases). The CDR3 extends over 15 amino acids. V was pared by 4 bases and J by 0 bases, with 11 bases between. Germline V lookup: CDR1 SGHRS, CDR2 YFSETQ. The CDR3: CASSPGQGSYNEQFF. CDR3 bases: TGCGCCAGCAGCCCTGGCCAGGGCTCCTACAATGAGCAGTTCTTC.

The chain couples TRBV7-9 to TRBJ2-6; tentatively, D is TRBD1 (6 bases). The CDR3 covers 15 residues. Trimming shortened V by 5 bases and J by 2 bases, and 10 bases separated the two germline ends. The V gene's germline CDR1 is SEHNR and CDR2 FQNEAQ (reference sequence). The CDR3 sequence: CASSARTAGANVLTF. DNA of the CDR3: TGTGCCAGCAGCGCGAGGACAGCTGGGGCCAACGTCCTGACTTTC.

The gene calls are TRBV2 and TRBJ2-3; 7 nucleotides align to TRBD2. The CDR3 is 14 residues long. Germline lookup yields CDR1 SNHLY and CDR2 FYNNEI. The CDR3 nucleotides read TGTGCTCAGCGAATTAGCGGGAGCACAGATACGCAGTATTTT. It specifies CAQRISGSTDTQYF.

This clone showed up just a few times. This chain uses TRBV9 with TRBJ2-4, with D perhaps TRBD1 (6 bases). This CDR3 region has 14 residues. Germline CDR1 reads SGDLS; CDR2 reads YYNGEE. The V and J ends lost 4 bases and 6 bases respectively, with 14 bases between them. The CDR3 sequence: CASSRDRSRNIQYF. The CDR3 nucleotides read TGTGCCAGCAGCAGAGACAGGTCTAGAAACATTCAGTACTTC.

The gene calls are TRBV7-9 and TRBJ1-2; 8 bases agree with TRBD1. Germline CDR1 and CDR2: SEHNR and FQNEAQ (reference sequence). Germline trimming cut 1 base from V and 4 bases from J; bases unmatched to any gene: 11. The CDR3 loop spans 17 amino acids. The CDR3 spells CASSLGPGGQRGYGYTF. CDR3 DNA sequence: TGTGCCAGCAGCTTAGGTCCAGGGGGCCAGCGGGGCTATGGCTACACCTTC. Using reference TRBV7-9 and TRBJ1-2 for the parts outside the CDR3, the full variable domain is DTGVSQNPRHKITKRGQNVTFRCDPISEHNRLYWYRQTLGQGPEFLTYFQNEAQLEKSRLLSDRFSAERPKGSFSTLEIQRTEQGDSAMYLCASSLGPGGQRGYGYTFGSGTRLTVV.

The V call is TRBV11-2, the J call TRBJ2-3; 12 bases fit TRBD2. V shed 5 bases, J shed 8 bases, and the junction held 5 bases outside the gene matches. This CDR3 comprises 14 residues. Germline V gene data show CDR1 as SGHAT and CDR2 as FQNNGV. CDR3 amino acids: CASSTGLAGLTQYF. The CDR3 bases are TGTGCCAGCAGCACGGGACTAGCGGGCCTTACGCAGTATTTT.

This clone appeared a few times. The chain is built from TRBV7-9 and TRBJ2-7, with 10 bases identical to TRBD1. Trimming cost V 11 bases and J 3 bases; bases outside gene matches: 7. The CDR3 has 13 residues. Germline V gives CDR1 SEHNR, CDR2 FQNEAQ (reference sequence). This CDR3 reads CAGTRDRGYEQYF. CDR3 DNA: TGTGCCGGGACCCGGGACAGGGGCTACGAGCAGTACTTC.

Only one count was recorded for this clone. V and J are TRBV25-1 and TRBJ1-4, with 9 bases fitting TRBD1. Trimming cost V 6 bases and J 6 bases; bases outside gene matches: 5. The CDR3 sequence is 14 residues long. CDR1 is MGHDK, CDR2 SYGVNS, per germline. As DNA, the CDR3 is TGTGCCAGCAGCTACAGGGGGCGCGATGAAAAACTGTTTTTT. It codes for CASSYRGRDEKLFF.

This clone turned up a few times. The gene calls are TRBV5-1 and TRBJ1-1, with unresolved D. The V and J ends lost 4 bases and 1 base respectively, with 14 bases between them. There are 15 residues in the CDR3. Germline CDR1 is SGHRS and CDR2 is YFSETQ. CDR3 DNA: TGCGCCAGCAGCCAAGAGAACTTCCGGAACACTGAAGCTTTCTTT. Its protein is CASSQENFRNTEAFF.

V gene TRBV2 combines with J gene TRBJ2-7; TRBD1 is a possible D gene (6 bases). V lost 5 bases, J lost 4 bases, and 12 bases lay in between. The CDR3 length is 13 residues. Germline CDR1 is SNHLY and CDR2 is FYNNEI. The DNA for the CDR3 is TGTGCCAGCAGTCAGACAGGAGGATACGAGCAGTACTTC. Its protein product is CASSQTGGYEQYF. Looking up the rest from reference TRBV2 and TRBJ2-7 gives the full variable domain: EPEVTQTPSHQVTQMGQEVILRCVPISNHLYFYWYRQILGQKVEFLVSFYNNEISEKSEIFDDQFSVERPDGSNFTLKIRSTKLEDSAMYFCASSQTGGYEQYFGPGTRLTVT.

This chain links TRBV27 with TRBJ1-2; D unclear. The CDR3 consists of 12 residues. Trimming left V 6 bases short and J 0 bases short, with 5 bases between. CDR1 and CDR2 from the germline V gene are MNHEY and SMNVEV (reference sequence). The CDR3 sequence is CASSPANYGYTF. CDR3 bases: TGTGCCAGCAGCCCAGCTAACTATGGCTACACCTTC.